This T cell receptor (beta chain) was observed in a study of blood T cell repertoires in COVID-19. Study-wide background: The United States, Italy and Spain supplied acute and convalescent COVID-19 samples. Sample material is recorded as cDNA or gDNA derived from T cells, B-cell-depleted T cells, or PBMCs.

Original analysis: Using reference gene primer amplification, nucleated cell counts were estimated. Assay: immunoSEQ multiplex PCR; the TCRdb copy retains only in-frame clones and omits some. That table gives V, J and clone size, and the DNA gave D and trimming. The sample holds 15,000 to 20,000 clones, roughly 85% seen once. Germline lookup yields CDR1 LNHDA and CDR2 SQIVND (reference sequence). The CDR3 consists of 15 residues. V lost 3 bases, J lost 3 bases, and 15 bases lay in between. This clonotype was obtained from a human donor in a cohort sampled during active COVID-19. This chain links TRBV19 with TRBJ2-7; perhaps TRBD2 as D (5 bases). The specimen was peripheral blood. The CDR3 is CASSIVVAGGYEQYF. The CDR3 nucleotides are TGTGCCAGTAGTATTGTCGTAGCCGGAGGCTACGAGCAGTACTTC.